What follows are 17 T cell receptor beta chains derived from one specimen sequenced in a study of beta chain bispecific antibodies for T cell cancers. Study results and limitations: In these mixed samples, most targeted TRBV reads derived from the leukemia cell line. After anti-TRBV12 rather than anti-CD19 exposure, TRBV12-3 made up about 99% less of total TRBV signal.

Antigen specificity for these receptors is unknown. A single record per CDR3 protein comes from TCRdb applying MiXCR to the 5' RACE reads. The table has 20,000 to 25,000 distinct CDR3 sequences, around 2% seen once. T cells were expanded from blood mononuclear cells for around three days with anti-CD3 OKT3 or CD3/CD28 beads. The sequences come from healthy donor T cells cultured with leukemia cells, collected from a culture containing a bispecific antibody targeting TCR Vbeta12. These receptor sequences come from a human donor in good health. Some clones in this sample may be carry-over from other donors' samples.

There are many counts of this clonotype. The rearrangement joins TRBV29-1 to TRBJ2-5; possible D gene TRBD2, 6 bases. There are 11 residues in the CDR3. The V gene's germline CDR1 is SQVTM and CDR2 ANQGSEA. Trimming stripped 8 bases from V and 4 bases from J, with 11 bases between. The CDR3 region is CSSPRGETQYF. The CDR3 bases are TGCAGCTCTCCGCGGGGAGAGACCCAGTACTTC.

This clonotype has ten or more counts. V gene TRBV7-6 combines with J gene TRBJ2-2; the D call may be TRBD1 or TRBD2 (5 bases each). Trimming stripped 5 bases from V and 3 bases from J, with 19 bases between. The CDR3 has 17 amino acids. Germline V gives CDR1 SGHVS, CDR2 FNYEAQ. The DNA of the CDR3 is TGTGCCAGCAGCCCCCCACCGGGACCTATTGACACCGGGGAGCTGTTTTTT. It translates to CASSPPPGPIDTGELFF.

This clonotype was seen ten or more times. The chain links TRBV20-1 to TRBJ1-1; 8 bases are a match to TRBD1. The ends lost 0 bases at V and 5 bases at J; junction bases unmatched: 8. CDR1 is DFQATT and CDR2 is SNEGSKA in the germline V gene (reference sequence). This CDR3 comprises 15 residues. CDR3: CSARDRRTGKTEAFF. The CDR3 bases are TGCAGTGCTAGAGACAGAAGGACAGGGAAGACTGAAGCTTTCTTT.

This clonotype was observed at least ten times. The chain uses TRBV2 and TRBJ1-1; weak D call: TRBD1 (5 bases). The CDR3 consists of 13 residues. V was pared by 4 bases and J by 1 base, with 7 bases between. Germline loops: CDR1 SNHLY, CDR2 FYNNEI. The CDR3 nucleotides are TGTGCCAGCAGTGCAGACAGGAACACTGAAGCTTTCTTT. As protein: CASSADRNTEAFF.

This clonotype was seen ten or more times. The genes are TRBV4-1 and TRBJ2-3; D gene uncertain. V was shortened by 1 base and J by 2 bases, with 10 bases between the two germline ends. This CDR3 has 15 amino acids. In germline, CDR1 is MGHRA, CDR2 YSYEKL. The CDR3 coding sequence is TGCGCCAGCAGCCAAGGGGCGATCTTCACAGATACGCAGTATTTT. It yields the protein CASSQGAIFTDTQYF.

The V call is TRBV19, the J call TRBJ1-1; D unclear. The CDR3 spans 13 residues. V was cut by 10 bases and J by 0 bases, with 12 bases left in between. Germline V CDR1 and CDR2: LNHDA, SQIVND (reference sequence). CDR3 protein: CATLAGLNTEAFF. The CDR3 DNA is TGTGCCACCCTTGCGGGGTTGAACACTGAAGCTTTCTTT.

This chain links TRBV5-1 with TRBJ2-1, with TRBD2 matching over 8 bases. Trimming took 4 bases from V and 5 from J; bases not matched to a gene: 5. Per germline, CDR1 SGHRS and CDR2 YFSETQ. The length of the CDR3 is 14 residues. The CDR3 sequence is CASSRRGGDNEQFF. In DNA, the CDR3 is TGCGCCAGCAGCAGACGGGGGGGTGACAATGAGCAGTTCTTC. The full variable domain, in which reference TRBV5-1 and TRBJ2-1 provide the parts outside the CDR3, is KAGVTQTPRYLIKTRGQQVTLSCSPISGHRSVSWYQQTPGQGLQFLFEYFSETQRNKGNFPGRFSGRQFSNSRSEMNVSTLELGDSALYLCASSRRGGDNEQFFGPGTRLTVL.

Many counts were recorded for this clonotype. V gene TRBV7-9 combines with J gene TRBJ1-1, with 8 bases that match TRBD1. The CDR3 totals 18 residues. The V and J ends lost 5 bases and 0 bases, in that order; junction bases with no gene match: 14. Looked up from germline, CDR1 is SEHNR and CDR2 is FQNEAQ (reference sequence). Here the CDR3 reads CASSTGGSEEDLNTEAFF. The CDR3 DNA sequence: TGTGCCAGCAGCACAGGGGGGAGCGAGGAGGACCTGAACACTGAAGCTTTCTTT.

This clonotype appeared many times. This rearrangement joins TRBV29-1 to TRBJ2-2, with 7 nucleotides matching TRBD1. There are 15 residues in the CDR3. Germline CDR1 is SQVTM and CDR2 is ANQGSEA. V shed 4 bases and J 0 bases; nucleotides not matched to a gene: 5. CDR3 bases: TGCAGCGTTGTTTGGACAGGCCCGAACACCGGGGAGCTGTTTTTT. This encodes CSVVWTGPNTGELFF.

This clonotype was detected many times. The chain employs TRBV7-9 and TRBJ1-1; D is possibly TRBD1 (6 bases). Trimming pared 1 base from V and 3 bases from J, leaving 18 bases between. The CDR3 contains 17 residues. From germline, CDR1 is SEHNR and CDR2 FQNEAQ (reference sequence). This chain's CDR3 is CASSLGVAGGGDTEAFF. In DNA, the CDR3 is TGTGCCAGCAGCTTAGGCGTGGCGGGGGGCGGGGACACTGAAGCTTTCTTT.

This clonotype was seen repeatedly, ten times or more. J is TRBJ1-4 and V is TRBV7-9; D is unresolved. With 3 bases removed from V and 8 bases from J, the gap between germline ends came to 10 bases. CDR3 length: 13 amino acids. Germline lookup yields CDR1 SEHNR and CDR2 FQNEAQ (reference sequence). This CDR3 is CASSFTGGEKLFF. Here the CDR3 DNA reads TGTGCCAGCAGCTTTACGGGTGGGGAAAAACTGTTTTTT.

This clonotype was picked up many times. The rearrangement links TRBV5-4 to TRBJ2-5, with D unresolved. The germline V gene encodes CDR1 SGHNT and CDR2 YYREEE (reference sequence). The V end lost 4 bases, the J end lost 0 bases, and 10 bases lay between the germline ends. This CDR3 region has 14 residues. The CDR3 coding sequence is TGTGCCAGCAGCGTCGGGTTAGACCAAGAGACCCAGTACTTC. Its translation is CASSVGLDQETQYF.

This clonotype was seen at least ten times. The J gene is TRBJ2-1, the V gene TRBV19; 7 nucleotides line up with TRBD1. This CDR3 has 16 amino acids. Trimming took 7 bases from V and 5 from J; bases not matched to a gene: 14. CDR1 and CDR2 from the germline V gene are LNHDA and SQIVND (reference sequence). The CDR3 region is CASTTYPGQPNNEQFF. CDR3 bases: TGTGCCAGTACCACATACCCGGGACAGCCGAACAATGAGCAGTTCTTC.

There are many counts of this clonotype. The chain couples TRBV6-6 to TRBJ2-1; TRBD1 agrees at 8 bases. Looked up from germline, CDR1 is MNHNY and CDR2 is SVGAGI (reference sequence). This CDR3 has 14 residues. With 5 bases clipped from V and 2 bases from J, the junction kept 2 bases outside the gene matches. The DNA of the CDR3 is TGTGCCAGCAGTGAACAGGGGGCCTACAATGAGCAGTTCTTC. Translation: CASSEQGAYNEQFF.

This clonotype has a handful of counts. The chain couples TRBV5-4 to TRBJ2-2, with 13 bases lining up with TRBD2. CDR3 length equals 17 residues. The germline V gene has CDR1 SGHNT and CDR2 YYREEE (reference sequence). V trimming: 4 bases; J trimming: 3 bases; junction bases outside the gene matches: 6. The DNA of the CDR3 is TGTGCCAGCAGCACCGGACTAGCGGGGGCGTACACCGGGGAGCTGTTTTTT. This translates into CASSTGLAGAYTGELFF.

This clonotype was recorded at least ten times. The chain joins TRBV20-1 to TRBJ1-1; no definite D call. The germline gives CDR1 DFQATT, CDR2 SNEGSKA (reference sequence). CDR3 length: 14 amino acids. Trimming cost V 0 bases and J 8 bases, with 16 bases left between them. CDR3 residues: CSARDWVRQREAFF. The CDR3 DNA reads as TGCAGTGCTAGAGATTGGGTTCGGCAAAGGGAAGCTTTCTTT.

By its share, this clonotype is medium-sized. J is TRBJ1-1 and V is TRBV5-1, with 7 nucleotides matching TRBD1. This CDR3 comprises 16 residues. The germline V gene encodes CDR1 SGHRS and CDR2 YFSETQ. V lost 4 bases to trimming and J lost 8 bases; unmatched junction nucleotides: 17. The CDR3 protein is CASSEDRDRYTEEAFF. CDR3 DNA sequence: TGCGCCAGCAGCGAAGACCGGGACAGATACACTGAGGAAGCTTTCTTT.